The T cell receptor (beta chain) under discussion was sequenced for a study of Graves' ophthalmopathy and Graves' hyperthyroidism. Amplified material comprised TCR beta CDR3 regions derived from RNA transcripts. HTBI primers served in a first-round RT-PCR, which a second-round multiplex PCR followed. TCRdb reprocessed the multiplex PCR reads with MiXCR, giving one entry per CDR3 protein. The repertoire holds almost 400,000 distinct CDR3 sequences, roughly 18% seen once, with around 1.6% in the top ten. There are many counts of this clonotype. As yet, its antigen is unknown. Study-wide results and caveats: Among thyroid clonotypes expanded above 0.001 frequency, most also appeared in blood. Its predictions of ophthalmopathy progression gave the model 60% to 71% sensitivity and about 72% specificity.

A diagnosis was made from clinical symptoms together with serum thyroxine, TRAb, thyroid ultrasound and orbital computed tomography. The receptor was derived from a woman younger than 30 with Graves' ophthalmopathy. Sequencing used peripheral blood.

CDR3 in amino acids: CASSFGTGRGELFF. The CDR3 DNA follows: TGTGCCAGCAGTTTTGGGACAGGTCGTGGGGAGCTGTTTTTT. The chain employs TRBV27 and TRBJ2-2; TRBD1 agrees at 8 bases. V trimming: 3 bases; J trimming: 8 bases; junction bases outside the gene matches: 5. The CDR3 is 14 residues long. From germline, CDR1 is MNHEY and CDR2 SMNVEV (reference sequence).